This T cell receptor (beta chain) was retrieved from a study of T cell clonality in common variable immunodeficiency. Study-level findings and limits: CVID patient heterogeneity limited repertoire-clinical complication correlations.

This clone was seen ten or more times. Its antigen is unidentified. The read gets to within 3 residues of the CDR3 end, and the germline J gene fills in the rest. Germline CDR1 reads DFQATT; CDR2 reads SNEGSKA (reference sequence). With V trimmed by 0 bases and J by 4 bases, 9 bases remained unmatched. CDR3 size: 15 residues. Repertoires were generated with immunoSEQ multiplex PCR, while TCRdb's copy carries only in-frame clones and drops some. This sample shows 75,000 to 85,000 clones and no singletons; about 0.8% rests with the ten largest. The receptor was derived from a person between 18 and 75 years old in good health. Sequencing was performed on peripheral blood mononuclear cells. The chain employs TRBV20-1 and TRBJ2-7; 7 bases agree with TRBD1. CDR3 DNA (partial): TGCAGTGCTAGAGATGGGAGAGGGGGCCAATACGAG. Protein sequence: CSARDGRGGQYE. The full CDR3 is CSARDGRGGQYEQYF.